This T cell receptor beta chain comes out of a study of blood T cell repertoires in COVID-19. The CDR3 is 12 amino acids. Germline loops: CDR1 SGDLS, CDR2 YYNGEE. Libraries were prepared by immunoSEQ multiplex PCR; TCRdb keeps only in-frame clonotypes and omits some of them. The data contain tens of thousands of clones, about four fifths of them singletons. Of note for this clone: An end of the junction does not agree with germline; a read error may underlie this.

The chain is built from TRBV9 and TRBJ2-1, with D tentatively TRBD1 (6 bases). The sequenced sample consisted of peripheral blood. The clonotype comes from an elderly woman with COVID-19, enrolled during active disease. The CDR3 loop is CASSALRDTPIF. The CDR3 nucleotides read TGTGCCAGCAGCGCCCTCCGGGACACCCCCATCTTC. Complete variable domain (other parts from reference TRBV9 and TRBJ2-1): DSGVTQTPKHLITATGQRVTLRCSPRSGDLSVYWYQQSLDQGLQFLIQYYNGEERAKGNILERFSAQQFPDLHSELNLSSLELGDSALYFCASSALRDTPIFGPGTRLTVL.